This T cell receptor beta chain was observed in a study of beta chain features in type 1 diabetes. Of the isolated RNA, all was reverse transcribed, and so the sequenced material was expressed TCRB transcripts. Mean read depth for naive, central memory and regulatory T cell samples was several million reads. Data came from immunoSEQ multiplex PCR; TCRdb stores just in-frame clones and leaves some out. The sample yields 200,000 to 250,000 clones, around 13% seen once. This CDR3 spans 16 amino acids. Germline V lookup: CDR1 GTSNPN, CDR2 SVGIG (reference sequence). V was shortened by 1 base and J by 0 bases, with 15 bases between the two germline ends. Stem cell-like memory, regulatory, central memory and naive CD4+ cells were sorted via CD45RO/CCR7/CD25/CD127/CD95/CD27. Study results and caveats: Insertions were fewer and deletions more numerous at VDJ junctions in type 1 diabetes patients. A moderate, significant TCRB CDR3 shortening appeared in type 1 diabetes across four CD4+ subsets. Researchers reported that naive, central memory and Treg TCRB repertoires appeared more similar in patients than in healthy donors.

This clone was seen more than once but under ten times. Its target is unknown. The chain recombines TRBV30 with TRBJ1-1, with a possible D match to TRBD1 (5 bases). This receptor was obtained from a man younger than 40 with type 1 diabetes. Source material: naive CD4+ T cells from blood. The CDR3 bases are TGTGCCTGGAGTGCCCCGCCGACAGTCTTGAACACTGAAGCTTTCTTT. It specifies CAWSAPPTVLNTEAFF. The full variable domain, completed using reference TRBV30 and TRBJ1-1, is SQTIHQWPATLVQPVGSPLSLECTVEGTSNPNLYWYRQAAGRGLQLLFYSVGIGQISSEVPQNLSASRPQDRQFILSSKKLLLSDSGFYLCAWSAPPTVLNTEAFFGQGTRLTVV.